Listed here are 11 T cell receptor beta chains from one sample, sequenced in a study of cytomegalovirus exposure and HLA in healthy donors. PCR employed 60 Vbeta and 13 Jbeta primers. TCRdb's table, derived via immunoSEQ multiplex PCR, lists solely in-frame clones and lacks some. The table includes under 80,000 clones, 70% to 85% detected once. The sample was PBMCs. Every receptor here comes from a woman in her 40s in good health and CMV-seronegative.

The chain carries TRBV28 and TRBJ2-1; TRBD2 aligns across 8 bases. This CDR3 has 15 residues. The germline CDR1 and CDR2 sequences are MDHEN and SYDVKM. The V gene end was trimmed by 3 bases and the J gene end by 5 bases; junction bases not matched to a gene: 6. DNA for the CDR3: TGTGCCAGCAGTTTCCCGGGGGGGTCGCACAATGAGCAGTTCTTC. Translated: CASSFPGGSHNEQFF.

There are a few counts of this clone. The V and J genes are TRBV5-1 and TRBJ1-5; D gene ambiguous. Per the germline V gene, CDR1 is SGHRS and CDR2 is YFSETQ. Trimming took off 2 bases at V and 4 bases at J, with 10 bases between the two ends. This CDR3 spans 14 amino acids. CDR3 DNA: TGCGCCAGCAGCTTAAGCTCCCCTAATCAGCCCCAGCATTTT. Protein: CASSLSSPNQPQHF.

Here the CDR3 DNA reads TGTGCCAGCAGAACCGACGCAGGCAGCAGTGAAAAACTGTTTTTT. Translated: CASRTDAGSSEKLFF. This chain links TRBV25-1 with TRBJ1-4; no firm D call. From germline, CDR1 is MGHDK and CDR2 SYGVNS. The CDR3 sequence is 15 residues long. V was clipped by 6 bases and J by 7 bases, with 18 bases between them.

The chain combines TRBV6-6 with TRBJ1-2, with TRBD1 as a possible D gene (6 bases). Germline V CDR1 and CDR2: MNHNY, SVGAGI (reference sequence). The length of the CDR3 is 14 residues. Between the trimmed V and J ends, which lost 3 bases and 5 bases, there was a span of 13 bases. This CDR3 reads CASSYPTGTYGYTF. CDR3 bases: TGTGCCAGCAGTTATCCTACAGGGACATATGGCTACACCTTC.

The chain employs TRBV6-1 and TRBJ2-7; D not certain. Per the germline V gene, CDR1 is MNHNS and CDR2 is SASEGT. The CDR3 has 15 amino acids. Trimming shortened V by 6 bases and J by 2 bases, and 17 bases separated the two germline ends. Here the CDR3 DNA reads TGTGCCAGCAGCCCGTTTCCGTCAGATACCTACGAGCAGTACTTC. This translates into CASSPFPSDTYEQYF.

The chain carries TRBV7-9 and TRBJ1-2, with TRBD1 matching 11 bases. The CDR3 loop spans 16 amino acids. Germline V gene lookup returns CDR1 SEHNR and CDR2 FQNEAQ (reference sequence). The junction had 13 bases not matched to a gene; V was cut back by 5 bases and J by 8 bases. CDR3 protein: CASSKGQGAMVEGYTF. DNA for the CDR3: TGTGCCAGCAGCAAAGGACAGGGGGCCATGGTGGAGGGCTACACCTTC.

V is TRBV30 and J is TRBJ1-1; possibly TRBD1 for D (5 bases). This CDR3 region has 14 residues. The germline V gene has CDR1 GTSNPN and CDR2 SVGIG (reference sequence). Deletions cut 0 bases from V and 5 bases from J, with 13 bases between. CDR3 bases: TGTGCCTGGAGTGTACGGGGGAGTTGGACTGAAGCTTTCTTT. Encoded protein: CAWSVRGSWTEAFF.

This clone has more than one count but fewer than ten. The J gene is TRBJ2-7, the V gene TRBV5-1, with D possibly TRBD2 on 6 matching bases. The CDR3 runs 17 residues. Per germline, CDR1 SGHRS and CDR2 YFSETQ. V lost 10 bases to trimming and J lost 4 bases, with 30 bases between them. CDR3 sequence: CAGPPGTQDYRGYEQYF. The CDR3 DNA follows: TGCGCCGGTCCCCCAGGGACGCAGGATTACCGGGGGTACGAGCAGTACTTC.

In this sample, this clone turned up a few times. The chain recombines TRBV6-1 with TRBJ1-5, with 7 bases lining up with TRBD1. The J segment lost 3 bases and the V segment lost 7 bases, leaving 9 bases of the junction unmatched. This CDR3 has 15 amino acids. Germline values: CDR1 MNHNS, CDR2 SASEGT. The CDR3 reads CASTKGGRNNQPQHF. In DNA, the CDR3 is TGTGCCAGCACCAAAGGGGGCAGGAACAATCAGCCCCAGCATTTT.

J is TRBJ2-1 and V is TRBV11-2, with 7 bases identical to TRBD1. Germline CDR1 reads SGHAT; CDR2 reads FQNNGV. This CDR3 comprises 17 residues. Trimming took 4 bases from V and 8 from J; bases not matched to a gene: 17. Here the CDR3 DNA reads TGTGCCAGCAGCTCAACCCGTGGGCAGGGGGTTGGTCATGAGCAGTTCTTC. It is translated as CASSSTRGQGVGHEQFF.

Concerning this clone itself: The same CDR3 arises from other DNA sequences in this sample as well. V usage is TRBV7-2 and J usage is TRBJ1-1; the D gene is possibly TRBD1 (6 bases). The CDR3 is made up of 17 amino acids. From germline, CDR1 is SGHTA and CDR2 FQGNSA. With 7 bases removed from V and 0 bases from J, the gap between germline ends came to 21 bases. The CDR3 DNA follows: TGTGCCAGCATCCGACCTTATGGACAGACACTGAACACTGAAGCTTTCTTT. Protein product: CASIRPYGQTLNTEAFF.